This T cell receptor (beta chain) stems from a study of blood T cell repertoires in COVID-19. Turning to the study itself: The United States, Italy and Spain provided the acute and convalescent COVID-19 samples. The analysed material was cDNA or gDNA that came from T cells, B-cell-depleted T cells, or PBMCs.

Germline V gives CDR1 DFQATT, CDR2 SNEGSKA (reference sequence). This CDR3 has 11 amino acids. Trimming removed 3 bases from V and 7 bases from J, with 7 bases in between. TCRdb's copy holds only in-frame clones and misses some; the assay was immunoSEQ multiplex PCR. The data contain some 66,000 clones, about 90% of them seen just once; the ten biggest clones take up 6% to 8%. The chain uses TRBV20-1 and TRBJ2-1; D remains ambiguous. The clonotype was recovered from a human donor in a cohort sampled during active COVID-19. Input material: peripheral blood. CDR3 nucleotides: TGCAGTGCTAGTACCCGGAATGAGCAGTTCTTC. It translates to CSASTRNEQFF.